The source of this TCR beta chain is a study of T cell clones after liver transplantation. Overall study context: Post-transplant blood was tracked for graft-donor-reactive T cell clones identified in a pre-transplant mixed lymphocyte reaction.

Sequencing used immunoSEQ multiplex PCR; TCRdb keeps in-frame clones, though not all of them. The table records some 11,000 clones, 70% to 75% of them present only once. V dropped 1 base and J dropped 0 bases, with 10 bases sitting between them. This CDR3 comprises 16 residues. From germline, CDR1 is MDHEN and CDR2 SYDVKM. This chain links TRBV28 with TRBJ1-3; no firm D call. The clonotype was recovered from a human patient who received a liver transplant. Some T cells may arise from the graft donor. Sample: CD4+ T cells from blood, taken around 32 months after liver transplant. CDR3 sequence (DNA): TGTGCCAGCAGTTTATCCGCGGCGACCTCTGGAAACACCATATATTTT. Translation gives CASSLSAATSGNTIYF.